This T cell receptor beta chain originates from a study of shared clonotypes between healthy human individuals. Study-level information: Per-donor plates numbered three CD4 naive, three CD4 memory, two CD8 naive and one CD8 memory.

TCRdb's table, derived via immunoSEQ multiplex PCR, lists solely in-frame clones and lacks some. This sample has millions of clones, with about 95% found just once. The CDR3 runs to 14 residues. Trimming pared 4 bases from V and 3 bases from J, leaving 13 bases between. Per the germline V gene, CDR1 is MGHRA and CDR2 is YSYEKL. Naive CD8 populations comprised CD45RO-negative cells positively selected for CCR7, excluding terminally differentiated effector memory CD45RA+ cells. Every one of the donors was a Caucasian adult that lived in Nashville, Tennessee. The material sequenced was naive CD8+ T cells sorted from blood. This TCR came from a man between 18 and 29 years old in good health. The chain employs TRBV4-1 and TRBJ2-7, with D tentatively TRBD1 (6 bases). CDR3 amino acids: CASSLGQNNYEQYF. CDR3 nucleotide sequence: TGCGCCAGCAGCCTTGGACAGAATAACTACGAGCAGTACTTC.